Sequencing of this T cell receptor beta chain was carried out in a study of CD8+CD57+ T cells in acquired aplastic anemia. This clonotype has at least ten counts. Its antigen is currently unknown. The template for TCR beta VDJ and CDR3 sequence profiling was genomic DNA. TCRdb used MiXCR to reprocess the reads, holding one entry per CDR3 protein. The sample has about 220,000 distinct CDR3 sequences; roughly 33% are singletons. This CDR3 region has 16 residues. V lost 4 bases and J lost 7; bases outside the gene matches: 9. Looked up from germline, CDR1 is SGHDN and CDR2 is FVKESK. Points from the study as a whole: Roughly 30 sequences, all CD8+ CDR3, were shared between patients and controls.

V is TRBV14 and J is TRBJ1-6; TRBD1 matches at 8 bases. This TCR derives from a human donor in good health, serving as a control. Sequencing used sorted CD4+, CD8+, or CD8+CD57+ T cells (not recorded which) from PBMCs. DNA for the CDR3: TGTGCCAGCAGCCGTTATTCAGGGGGCGCGAATTCACCCCTCCACTTT. Translation: CASSRYSGGANSPLHF.